Below are 24 T cell receptor beta chains sequenced from a single sample in a study of blood T cell repertoires in COVID-19. Assay used: immunoSEQ multiplex PCR; TCRdb lists only in-frame clones, some missing. The table lists 110,000 or so clones, around four fifths of them singletons, with roughly 8% in the top ten. The material sequenced was peripheral blood. These TCRs come from a woman between 35 and 50 years old with acute or convalescent COVID-19.

The CDR3 spells CAGGQGNTEAFF. Here the CDR3 DNA reads TGTGCCGGGGGACAGGGGAACACTGAAGCTTTCTTT. The chain carries TRBV30 and TRBJ1-1, with TRBD1 matching over 9 bases. The length of the CDR3 is 12 residues. The V gene's germline CDR1 is GTSNPN and CDR2 SVGIG (reference sequence). Unmatched junction bases numbered 2, after V lost 8 bases and J lost 1 base.

V usage is TRBV5-1 and J usage is TRBJ1-6; possible D gene TRBD1, 6 bases. The V gene's germline CDR1 is SGHRS and CDR2 YFSETQ. V gave up 4 bases and J gave up 9 bases, with 14 bases separating them. This CDR3 contains 14 residues. CDR3 sequence: CASSLGQVGSPLHF. In nucleotides, the CDR3 is TGCGCCAGCAGCCTGGGACAAGTTGGTTCACCCCTCCACTTT. Together with reference TRBV5-1 and TRBJ1-6, the CDR3 gives the full variable domain: KAGVTQTPRYLIKTRGQQVTLSCSPISGHRSVSWYQQTPGQGLQFLFEYFSETQRNKGNFPGRFSGRQFSNSRSEMNVSTLELGDSALYLCASSLGQVGSPLHFGNGTRLTVT.

The gene calls are TRBV2 and TRBJ1-3; 7 positions match TRBD1. Trimming at V came to 5 bases and at J to 0 bases, leaving 1 base not matched to a gene. The CDR3 contains 14 residues. From germline, CDR1 is SNHLY and CDR2 FYNNEI. Here the CDR3 reads CASSRTGSGNTIYF. In DNA form, the CDR3 reads TGTGCCAGCAGTAGGACAGGCTCTGGAAACACCATATATTTT.

The chain recombines TRBV2 with TRBJ2-7, with D possibly matching TRBD1 (5 bases). The CDR3 is 13 amino acids. Germline CDR1 reads SNHLY; CDR2 reads FYNNEI. V was trimmed by 8 bases and J by 5 bases, leaving 16 bases between them. The CDR3: CASRQGSFHEQYF. CDR3 DNA: TGTGCCAGCCGCCAGGGTAGTTTCCACGAGCAGTACTTC.

The chain carries TRBV12-3 or TRBV12-4 and TRBJ1-1; possibly TRBD1 for D (5 bases). The CDR3 is 13 residues long. V lost 6 bases and J lost 5, with 13 bases in between. CDR3 loop: CASSLTVETEAFF. The CDR3 region has the DNA TGTGCCAGCAGCTTGACAGTGGAGACTGAAGCTTTCTTT.

V and J are TRBV5-1 and TRBJ1-4; D uncertain. The germline V gene encodes CDR1 SGHRS and CDR2 YFSETQ. This CDR3 has 13 residues. V was shortened by 4 bases and J by 5 bases, with 9 bases between the two germline ends. CDR3 in amino acids: CASSPGPNEKLFF. CDR3 nucleotides: TGCGCCAGCAGCCCTGGGCCGAATGAAAAACTGTTTTTT.

The V gene is TRBV5-1, the J gene TRBJ2-6; a weak D match, TRBD1 (6 bases). The V and J ends lost 4 bases and 4 bases respectively, with 18 bases between them. Germline CDR1 SGHRS, CDR2 YFSETQ. The CDR3 has 17 residues. CDR3 nucleotides: TGCGCCAGCAGCAGGGACACTCGAGCTGGAGGGGCCAACGTCCTGACTTTC. Translated: CASSRDTRAGGANVLTF.

This clone showed up just once. The V call is TRBV6-5, the J call TRBJ1-5, with D hard to call. V lost 5 bases and J lost 7, with 12 bases in between. CDR1 and CDR2 (germline): MNHEY, SVGAGI. This CDR3 region has 13 residues. DNA for the CDR3: TGTGCCAGCAGTACCCTAGGAGTCCAGCCCCAGCATTTT. Translating gives CASSTLGVQPQHF.

This clone was seen a handful of times. This chain connects TRBV6-5 to TRBJ1-3, with 8 bases identical to TRBD1. There are 15 residues in the CDR3. In germline, CDR1 is MNHEY, CDR2 SVGAGI. Trimming at V came to 2 bases and at J to 4 bases, leaving 4 bases not matched to a gene. The CDR3: CASSYGRQGGNTIYF. The CDR3 DNA reads as TGTGCCAGCAGTTACGGGAGACAGGGGGGAAACACCATATATTTT.

This clone was observed a few times. The V gene is TRBV5-1, the J gene TRBJ2-5; 9 bases align to TRBD2. The CDR3 runs 17 residues. The germline V gene encodes CDR1 SGHRS and CDR2 YFSETQ. Germline trimming cut 0 bases from V and 4 bases from J; bases unmatched to any gene: 10. In DNA, the CDR3 is TGCGCCAGCAGCTTGGGTAGCGGGGGCCCGAGGGTAGAGACCCAGTACTTC. Translating it yields CASSLGSGGPRVETQYF.

The rearrangement uses TRBV6-2 or TRBV6-3 and TRBJ1-1; D perhaps matches TRBD1 (5 bases). Trimming cost V 6 bases and J 1 base, with 9 bases left between them. This CDR3 is built from 13 residues. CDR1 is MNHEY, CDR2 SVGEGT, per germline. CDR3 sequence: CASSHGQNTEAFF. In DNA form, the CDR3 reads TGTGCCAGCAGCCATGGACAGAACACTGAAGCTTTCTTT.

The rearrangement uses TRBV15 and TRBJ2-1; 10 nucleotides align to TRBD2. From germline, CDR1 is LNHNV and CDR2 YYDKDF (reference sequence). Trimming removed 0 bases from V and 6 bases from J; junction bases left unmatched: 8. The CDR3 covers 17 residues. CDR3 nucleotide sequence: TGTGCCACCAGCAGAGAGAAGGCGCTAGCGGGGGTCAATGAGCAGTTCTTC. As protein: CATSREKALAGVNEQFF.

V is TRBV6-5 and J is TRBJ1-3; 9 bases map to TRBD1. Germline V lookup: CDR1 MNHEY, CDR2 SVGAGI. The CDR3 consists of 15 residues. Trimming removed 8 bases from V and 7 bases from J; junction bases left unmatched: 12. Written as DNA, the CDR3 is TGTGCCAGCTCTAAGGGGGACAGGGCTTTCAACACCATATATTTT. Protein product: CASSKGDRAFNTIYF.

This clone has more than one count but fewer than ten. CDR3 DNA: TGTGCCAGCAGCCGCGCGGCGGTAAACACCGGGGAGCTGTTTTTT. This translates into CASSRAAVNTGELFF. V is TRBV7-6 and J is TRBJ2-2; D unresolved. CDR3 length: 15 residues. V was shortened by 5 bases and J by 2 bases, with 12 bases between the two germline ends. Per the germline V gene, CDR1 is SGHVS and CDR2 is FNYEAQ.

This chain links TRBV10-3 with TRBJ1-1, with D possibly TRBD1 on 6 matching bases. The V end lost 2 bases, the J end lost 10 bases, and 11 bases lay between the germline ends. The CDR3 sequence is 12 residues long. Germline CDR1 reads ENHRY; CDR2 reads SYGVKD. CDR3 bases: TGTGCCATCAGTGAGGCGAAAGGGGGAGCTTTCTTT. Protein product: CAISEAKGGAFF.

This clone was counted between two and nine times. The CDR3: CASSLLFAGEAFF. For the CDR3, the DNA is TGTGCCAGCAGTTTGCTCTTCGCCGGTGAAGCTTTCTTT. This chain uses TRBV6-5 with TRBJ1-1; unclear D gene. Germline loops: CDR1 MNHEY, CDR2 SVGAGI. This CDR3 is built from 13 residues. Trimming shortened V by 4 bases and J by 7 bases, and 13 bases separated the two germline ends.

The rearrangement links TRBV29-1 to TRBJ2-3; D not resolved. Trimming took 8 bases from V and 0 from J, leaving 15 bases between them. CDR1 and CDR2 from the germline V gene are SQVTM and ANQGSEA. This CDR3 has 14 amino acids. The CDR3 DNA sequence: TGCAGCTCCCTCCGCGCTTCCAGCACAGATACGCAGTATTTT. It encodes CSSLRASSTDTQYF.

This clone showed up just once. The V and J genes are TRBV5-5 and TRBJ2-1; 8 nucleotides agree with TRBD2. V shed 4 bases and J 4 bases; nucleotides not matched to a gene: 13. Germline V CDR1 and CDR2: SGHKS, YYEKEE (reference sequence). This CDR3 is 17 amino acids long. The CDR3 DNA sequence: TGTGCCAGCAGCCCGGCGACCGGGGGGGGGTTTTACAATGAGCAGTTCTTC. Translated, it gives CASSPATGGGFYNEQFF.

The rearrangement uses TRBV6-5 and TRBJ1-1; D gene uncertain. CDR3 length: 15 amino acids. Trimming removed 0 bases at V and 1 base at J, with 9 bases between. Germline values: CDR1 MNHEY, CDR2 SVGAGI. As DNA, the CDR3 is TGTGCCAGCAGTTACTCGTCGTGGCAGAACACTGAAGCTTTCTTT. Translated: CASSYSSWQNTEAFF.

J is TRBJ2-1 and V is TRBV5-1, with 8 bases aligning to TRBD2. The CDR3 runs 14 residues. From germline, CDR1 is SGHRS and CDR2 YFSETQ. The ends lost 4 bases at V and 4 bases at J; junction bases unmatched: 4. CDR3 residues: CASSLLAGYNEQFF. As DNA, the CDR3 is TGCGCCAGCAGCCTTCTAGCGGGTTACAATGAGCAGTTCTTC.

The J gene is TRBJ2-6, the V gene TRBV5-1, with D perhaps TRBD2 (5 bases). Germline assignment: CDR1 SGHRS and CDR2 YFSETQ. V was cut by 1 base and J by 2 bases, with 7 bases left in between. The CDR3 contains 15 residues. The CDR3 here is CASSLSAAGANVLTF. The CDR3 DNA is TGCGCCAGCAGCTTGTCAGCGGCTGGGGCCAACGTCCTGACTTTC.

This rearrangement joins TRBV3-1 (or the pseudogene TRBV3-2) to TRBJ2-2, with 12 bases matching TRBD2. Germline V gene data show CDR1 as LGHDT and CDR2 as YNNKEL (reference sequence). This CDR3 comprises 16 residues. Trimming at V came to 4 bases and at J to 5 bases, leaving 5 bases not matched to a gene. The CDR3 bases are TGTGCCAGCAGCCGAAAAACTAGCGGGGGGACCGGGGAGCTGTTTTTT. It codes for CASSRKTSGGTGELFF.

The chain uses TRBV5-1 and TRBJ1-4; 8 bases align to TRBD1. Trimming removed 7 bases from V and 0 bases from J; junction bases left unmatched: 2. Per germline, CDR1 SGHRS and CDR2 YFSETQ. The CDR3 extends over 14 amino acids. CDR3 nucleotides: TGCGCCAGCGGGACAGGATCAACTAATGAAAAACTGTTTTTT. It yields the protein CASGTGSTNEKLFF.

The V and J genes are TRBV5-6 and TRBJ1-5, with 7 positions matching TRBD1. CDR1 is SGHDT, CDR2 YYEEEE, per germline. The CDR3 loop spans 14 amino acids. Trimming took 4 bases from V and 9 from J; bases not matched to a gene: 10. The CDR3 sequence: CASSGRDRAWPQHF. For the CDR3, the DNA is TGTGCCAGCAGCGGCCGGGACAGAGCTTGGCCCCAGCATTTT.